This T cell receptor (beta chain) came from a study of shared clonotypes between healthy human individuals. Deep was the level used in running the assay. For each subset, genomic DNA was distributed in equal portions over several immunoSEQ plates. DNA at about 190 ng, 30,000 or so T cell genomes, went into sorted-subset replicate PCRs. The table came from immunoSEQ multiplex PCR; TCRdb's copy has only in-frame clones and leaves some out. This sample has roughly 2,000,000 clones, with roughly 94% found just once. V gave up 4 bases and J gave up 5 bases, with 15 bases separating them. Germline V gene sequence: CDR1 SGHDT, CDR2 YYEEEE. This CDR3 is 14 amino acids long. CD45RO-negative, CCR7-positively selected cells formed the naive CD8 fraction, excluding terminally differentiated effector memory CD45RA+ cells. For this clone: The antigen is not known.

General study points: The expectation was that sequencing depth would affect clonotype sharing among donors.

This receptor was identified in a man aged 18 to 29 in good health. The chain uses TRBV5-6 and TRBJ2-5; weak D call: TRBD1 (7 bases). Sequenced sample: naive CD8+ T cells sorted from blood. The CDR3 DNA reads as TGTGCCAGCAGCATAGCAGGGGGGTGGGAGACCCAGTACTTC. This translates into CASSIAGGWETQYF.